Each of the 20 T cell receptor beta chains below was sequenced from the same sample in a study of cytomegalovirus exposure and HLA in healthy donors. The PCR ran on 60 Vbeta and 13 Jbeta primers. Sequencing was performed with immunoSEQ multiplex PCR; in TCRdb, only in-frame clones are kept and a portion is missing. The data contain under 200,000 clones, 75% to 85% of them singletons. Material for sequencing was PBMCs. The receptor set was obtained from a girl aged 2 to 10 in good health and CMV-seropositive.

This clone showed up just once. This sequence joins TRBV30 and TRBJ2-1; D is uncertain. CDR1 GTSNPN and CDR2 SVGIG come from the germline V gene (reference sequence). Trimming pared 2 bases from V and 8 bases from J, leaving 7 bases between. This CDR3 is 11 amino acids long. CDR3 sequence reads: CAWSLDYEQFF. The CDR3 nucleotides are TGTGCCTGGAGTCTAGACTATGAGCAGTTCTTC.

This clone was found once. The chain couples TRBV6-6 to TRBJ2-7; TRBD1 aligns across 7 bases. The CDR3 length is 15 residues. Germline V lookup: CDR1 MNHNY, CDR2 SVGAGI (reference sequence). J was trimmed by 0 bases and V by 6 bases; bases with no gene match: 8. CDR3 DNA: TGTGCCAGCAGGTCCCGACAGGGTAACTCCTACGAGCAGTACTTC. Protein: CASRSRQGNSYEQYF.

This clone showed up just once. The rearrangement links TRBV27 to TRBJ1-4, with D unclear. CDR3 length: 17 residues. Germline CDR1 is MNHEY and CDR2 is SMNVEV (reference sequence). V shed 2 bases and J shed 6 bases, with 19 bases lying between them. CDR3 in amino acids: CASSLRAPAAAHEKLFF. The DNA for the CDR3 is TGTGCCAGCAGTTTAAGGGCCCCAGCGGCAGCTCATGAAAAACTGTTTTTT.

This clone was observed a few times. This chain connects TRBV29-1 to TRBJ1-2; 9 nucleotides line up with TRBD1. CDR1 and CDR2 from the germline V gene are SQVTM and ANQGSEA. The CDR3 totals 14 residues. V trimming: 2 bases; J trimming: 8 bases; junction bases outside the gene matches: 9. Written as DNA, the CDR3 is TGCAGCGTTGAAAGGGGACAGGGTCCGGGCGGCTACACCTTC. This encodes CSVERGQGPGGYTF.

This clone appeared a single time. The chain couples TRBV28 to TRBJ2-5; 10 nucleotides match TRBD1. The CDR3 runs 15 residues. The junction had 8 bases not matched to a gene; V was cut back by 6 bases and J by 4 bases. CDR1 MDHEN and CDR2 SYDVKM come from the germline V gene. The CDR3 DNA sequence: TGTGCCAGCAGCCCTACGGGACAGGGGTCAGAGACCCAGTACTTC. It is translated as CASSPTGQGSETQYF. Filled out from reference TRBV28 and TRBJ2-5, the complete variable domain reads DVKVTQSSRYLVKRTGEKVFLECVQDMDHENMFWYRQDPGLGLRLIYFSYDVKMKEKGDIPEGYSVSREKKERFSLILESASTNQTSMYLCASSPTGQGSETQYFGPGTRLLVL.

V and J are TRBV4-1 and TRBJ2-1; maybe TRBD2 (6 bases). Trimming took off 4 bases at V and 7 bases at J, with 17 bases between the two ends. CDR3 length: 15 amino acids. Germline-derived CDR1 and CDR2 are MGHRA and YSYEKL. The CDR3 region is CASSPYGGGRNEQFF. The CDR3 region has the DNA TGCGCCAGCAGCCCATATGGGGGAGGTAGAAATGAGCAGTTCTTC.

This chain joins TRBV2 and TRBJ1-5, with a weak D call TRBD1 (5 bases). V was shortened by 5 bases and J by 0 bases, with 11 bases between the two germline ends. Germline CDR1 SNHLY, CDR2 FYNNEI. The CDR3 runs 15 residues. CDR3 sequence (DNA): TGTGCCAGCAGTCGCAGGGAAACTAGCAATCAGCCCCAGCATTTT. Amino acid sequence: CASSRRETSNQPQHF.

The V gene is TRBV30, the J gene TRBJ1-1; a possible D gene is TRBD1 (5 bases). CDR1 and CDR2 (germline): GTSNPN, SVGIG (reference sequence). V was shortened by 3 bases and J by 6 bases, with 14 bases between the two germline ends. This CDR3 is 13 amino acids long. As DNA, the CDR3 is TGTGCCTGGAGGGGGGGAGGGGACCCTGAAGCTTTCTTT. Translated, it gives CAWRGGGDPEAFF.

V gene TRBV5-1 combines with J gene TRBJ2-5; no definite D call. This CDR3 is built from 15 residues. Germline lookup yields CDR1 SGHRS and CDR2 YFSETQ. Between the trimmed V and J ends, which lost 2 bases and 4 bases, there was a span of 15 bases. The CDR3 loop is CASSLFFLGRETQYF. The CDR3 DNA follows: TGCGCCAGCAGCTTATTTTTCCTGGGCCGAGAGACCCAGTACTTC.

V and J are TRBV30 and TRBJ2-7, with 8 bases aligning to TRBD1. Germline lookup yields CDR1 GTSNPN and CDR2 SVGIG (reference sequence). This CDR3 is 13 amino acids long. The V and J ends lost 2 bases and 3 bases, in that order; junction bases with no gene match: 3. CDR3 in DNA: TGTGCCTGGAGTTCCGGGACAGGCTACGAGCAGTACTTC. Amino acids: CAWSSGTGYEQYF.

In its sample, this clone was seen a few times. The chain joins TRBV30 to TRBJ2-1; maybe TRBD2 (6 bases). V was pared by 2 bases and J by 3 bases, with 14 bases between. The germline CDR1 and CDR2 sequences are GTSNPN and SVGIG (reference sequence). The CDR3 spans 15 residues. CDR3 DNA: TGTGCCTGGAGTCTCCCGGGAGTGGGCTACAATGAGCAGTTCTTC. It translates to CAWSLPGVGYNEQFF.

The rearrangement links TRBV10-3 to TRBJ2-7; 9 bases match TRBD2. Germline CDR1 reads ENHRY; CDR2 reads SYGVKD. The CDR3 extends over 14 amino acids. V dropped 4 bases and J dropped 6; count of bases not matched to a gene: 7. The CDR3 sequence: CAISAPREGSEQYF. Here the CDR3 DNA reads TGTGCCATCAGTGCCCCGCGGGAGGGGTCCGAGCAGTACTTC.

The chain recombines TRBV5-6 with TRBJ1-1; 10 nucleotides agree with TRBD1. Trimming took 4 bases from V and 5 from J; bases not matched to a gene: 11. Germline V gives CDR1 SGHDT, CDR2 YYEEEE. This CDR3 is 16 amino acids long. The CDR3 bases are TGTGCCAGCAGCATACCGGGACAGGGGACGAGGACTGAAGCTTTCTTT. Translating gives CASSIPGQGTRTEAFF.

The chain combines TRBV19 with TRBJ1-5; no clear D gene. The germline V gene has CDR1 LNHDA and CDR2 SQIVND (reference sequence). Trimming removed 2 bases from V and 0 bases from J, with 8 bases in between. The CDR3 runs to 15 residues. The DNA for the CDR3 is TGTGCCAGTAGTATACGGGTGTATAGCAATCAGCCCCAGCATTTT. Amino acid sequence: CASSIRVYSNQPQHF.

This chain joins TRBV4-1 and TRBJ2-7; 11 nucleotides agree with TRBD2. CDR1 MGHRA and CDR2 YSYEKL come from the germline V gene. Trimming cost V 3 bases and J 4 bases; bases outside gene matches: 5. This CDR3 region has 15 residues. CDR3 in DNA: TGCGCCAGCAGCCAGGGGGGACTAGCGGATTACGAGCAGTACTTC. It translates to CASSQGGLADYEQYF.

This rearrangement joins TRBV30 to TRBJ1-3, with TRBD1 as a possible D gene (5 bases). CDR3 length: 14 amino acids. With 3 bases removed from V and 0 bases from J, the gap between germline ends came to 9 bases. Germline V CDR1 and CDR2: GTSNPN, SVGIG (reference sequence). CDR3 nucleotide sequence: TGTGCCTGGAGAGACAGAAGCTCTGGAAACACCATATATTTT. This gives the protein CAWRDRSSGNTIYF.

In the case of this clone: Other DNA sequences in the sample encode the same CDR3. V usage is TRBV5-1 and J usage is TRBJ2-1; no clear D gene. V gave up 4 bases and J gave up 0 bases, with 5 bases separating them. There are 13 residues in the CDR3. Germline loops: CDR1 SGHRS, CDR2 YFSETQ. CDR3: CASSLSSYNEQFF. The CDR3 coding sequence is TGCGCCAGCAGCCTAAGCTCCTACAATGAGCAGTTCTTC.

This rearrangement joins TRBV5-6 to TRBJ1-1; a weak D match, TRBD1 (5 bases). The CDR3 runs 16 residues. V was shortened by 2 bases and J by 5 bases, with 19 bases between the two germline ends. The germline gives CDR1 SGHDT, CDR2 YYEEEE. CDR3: CASSFHRSAGVTEAFF. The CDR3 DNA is TGTGCCAGCAGCTTCCATAGGTCTGCGGGGGTGACTGAAGCTTTCTTT.

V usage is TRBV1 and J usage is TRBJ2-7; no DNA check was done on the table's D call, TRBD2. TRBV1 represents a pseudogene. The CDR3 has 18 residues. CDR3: CTSSQSGIRGTSAHEQYF. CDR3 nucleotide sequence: TGCACCAGCAGCCAATCCGGGATTCGCGGGACTAGCGCTCACGAGCAGTACTTC.

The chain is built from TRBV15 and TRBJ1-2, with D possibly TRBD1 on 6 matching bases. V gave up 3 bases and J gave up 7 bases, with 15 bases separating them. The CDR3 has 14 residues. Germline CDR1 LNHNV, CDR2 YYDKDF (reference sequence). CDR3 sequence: CATSRGLGTFGYTF. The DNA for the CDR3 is TGTGCCACCAGCAGGGGCCTAGGGACATTTGGCTACACCTTC.